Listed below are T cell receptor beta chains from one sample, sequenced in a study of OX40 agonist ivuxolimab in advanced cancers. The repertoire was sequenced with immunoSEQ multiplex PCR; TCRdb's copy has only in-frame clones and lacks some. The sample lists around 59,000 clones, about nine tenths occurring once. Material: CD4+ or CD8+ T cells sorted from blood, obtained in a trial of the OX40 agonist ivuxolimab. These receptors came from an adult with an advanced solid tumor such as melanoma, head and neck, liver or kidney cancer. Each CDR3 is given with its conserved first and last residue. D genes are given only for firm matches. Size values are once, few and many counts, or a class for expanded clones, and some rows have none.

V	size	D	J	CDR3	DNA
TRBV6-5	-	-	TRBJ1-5	CASSLGHLNQPQHF	TGTGCCAGCAGTTTGGGACACTTGAATCAGCCCCAGCATTTT
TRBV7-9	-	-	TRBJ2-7	CASSHPDRRGVEQYF	TGTGCCAGCAGCCATCCGGACAGACGTGGGGTAGAGCAGTACTTC
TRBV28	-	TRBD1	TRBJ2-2	CASSLRDWDRVNGELFF	TGTGCCAGCAGTTTACGCGACTGGGACAGGGTAAACGGGGAGCTGTTTTTT
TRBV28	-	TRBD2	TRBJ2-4	CASSSTSGTSGPIQYF	TGTGCCAGCAGTTCCACCTCCGGGACTAGCGGGCCTATTCAGTACTTC
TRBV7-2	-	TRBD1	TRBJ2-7	CASSLRSGQEPYEQYF	TGTGCCAGCAGCTTAAGGTCGGGACAGGAACCTTACGAGCAGTACTTC
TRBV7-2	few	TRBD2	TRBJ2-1	CASSLVGGRNRFEQFF	TGTGCCAGCAGCTTAGTAGGCGGGAGAAACCGCTTTGAGCAGTTCTTC
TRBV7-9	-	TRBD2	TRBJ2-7	CASSFSGNSYEQYF	TGTGCCAGCAGCTTTAGCGGGAACTCCTACGAGCAGTACTTC
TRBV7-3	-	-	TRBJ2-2	CASSLISGGELFF	TGTGCCAGCAGCTTAATATCGGGCGGGGAGCTGTTTTTT
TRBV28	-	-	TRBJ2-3	CASSSRGGSTDTQYF	TGTGCCAGCAGTTCTCGTGGCGGGAGCACAGATACGCAGTATTTT
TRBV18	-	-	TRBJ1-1	CASSPRGYTEAFF	TGTGCCAGCTCACCGAGGGGATACACTGAAGCTTTCTTT
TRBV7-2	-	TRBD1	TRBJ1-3	CASSPGTGPNTIYF	TGTGCCAGCAGCCCCGGGACAGGGCCAAACACCATATATTTT
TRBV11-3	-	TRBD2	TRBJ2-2	CASSSGLAGGEELFF	TGTGCCAGCAGCTCGGGACTAGCGGGGGGGGAGGAGCTGTTTTTT
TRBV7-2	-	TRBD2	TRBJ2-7	CASSLAGTSGYEQYF	TGTGCCAGCAGCTTAGCTGGGACTAGCGGCTACGAGCAGTACTTC
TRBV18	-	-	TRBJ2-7	CASSPQTAFGGLSSYEQYF	TGTGCCAGCTCACCACAAACTGCATTTGGAGGGTTGAGCTCCTACGAGCAGTACTTC
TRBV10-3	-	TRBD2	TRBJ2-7	CAISPTSGSSYEQYF	TGTGCCATCAGTCCGACTAGCGGGAGTTCCTACGAGCAGTACTTC
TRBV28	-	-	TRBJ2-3	CASSLSGMGLSARGTDTQYF	TGTGCCAGCAGTTTATCGGGAATGGGCTTGTCGGCTCGTGGCACAGATACGCAGTATTTT
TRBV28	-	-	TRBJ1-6	CASSLGAAVGSPLHF	TGTGCCAGCAGTTTAGGGGCGGCAGTTGGTTCACCCCTCCACTTT
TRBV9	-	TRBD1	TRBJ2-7	CASSVAPRGTHEQYF	TGTGCCAGCAGCGTAGCCCCCAGGGGGACCCACGAGCAGTACTTC
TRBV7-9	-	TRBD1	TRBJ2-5	CASSLGQGGRVETQYF	TGTGCCAGCAGCTTAGGACAGGGGGGGAGAGTTGAGACCCAGTACTTC
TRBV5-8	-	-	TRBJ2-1	CASSKGSGSNEQFF	TGTGCCAGCTCGAAGGGTTCAGGGTCAAATGAGCAGTTCTTC
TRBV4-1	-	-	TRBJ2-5	CASSQEAGLGLAEYF	TGCGCCAGCAGCCAAGAAGCAGGGTTAGGGTTAGCTGAGTACTTC
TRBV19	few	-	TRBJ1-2	CASSISAGLGYTF	TGTGCCAGTAGTATCTCGGCAGGGTTGGGCTACACCTTC
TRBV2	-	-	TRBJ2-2	CASSGTVNTGELFF	TGTGCCAGCAGTGGGACTGTTAACACCGGGGAGCTGTTTTTT
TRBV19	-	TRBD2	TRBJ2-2	CASSRTSGRLRAGELFF	TGTGCCAGTAGCAGGACTAGCGGGAGGCTCCGGGCCGGGGAGCTGTTTTTT
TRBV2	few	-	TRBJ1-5	CASSDSSLPQHF	TGTGCCAGCAGTGATTCCTCTTTACCCCAGCATTTT
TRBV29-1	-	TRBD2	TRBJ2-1	CSALAGTIPPSPSEQFF	TGCAGCGCCCTAGCGGGTACTATCCCGCCCAGCCCTAGTGAGCAGTTCTTC
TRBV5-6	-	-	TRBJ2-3	CASSLGWDTQYF	TGTGCCAGCAGCTTAGGTTGGGATACGCAGTATTTT
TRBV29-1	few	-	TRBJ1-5	CSARGAGGNQPQHF	TGCAGCGCGCGGGGGGCGGGTGGCAATCAGCCCCAGCATTTT
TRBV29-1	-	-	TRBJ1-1	CSVGQDTEAFF	TGCAGCGTTGGTCAAGACACTGAAGCTTTCTTT
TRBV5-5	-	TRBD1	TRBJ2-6	CASSKGTATGANVLTF	TGTGCCAGCAGCAAAGGGACAGCGACTGGGGCCAACGTCCTGACTTTC
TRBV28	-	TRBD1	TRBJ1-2	CASSLFPGGNYGYTF	TGTGCCAGCAGTTTGTTCCCAGGGGGTAACTATGGCTACACCTTC
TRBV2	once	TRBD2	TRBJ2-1	CASSEGASGGYEQFF	TGTGCCAGCAGTGAAGGCGCTAGCGGCGGCTATGAGCAGTTCTTC
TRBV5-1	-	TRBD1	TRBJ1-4	CASSTGQGGEKLFF	TGCGCCAGCAGCACGGGACAGGGGGGTGAAAAACTGTTTTTT
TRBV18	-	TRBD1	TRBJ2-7	CASSAPGQGSREQYF	TGTGCCAGCTCAGCGCCGGGACAGGGATCGAGGGAGCAGTACTTC
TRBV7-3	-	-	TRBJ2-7	CASSLGQGVGEQYF	TGTGCCAGCAGCTTAGGGCAGGGAGTTGGCGAGCAGTACTTC